These 21 T cell receptor beta chains share one sample of origin, sequenced in a study of metastatic and nonmetastatic thyroid tumors. Thyroid surgery had not been preceded by any treatment in any patient. With MiXCR, TCRdb called clones anew from the PCR reads. The sample shows 30,000 to 35,000 clones, around a sixth of them seen only once. The sequencing input was blood. The receptors stem from a female donor with papillary thyroid cancer or a benign thyroid nodule (not recorded which). Some clones in this sample may be carry-over from other donors' samples.

There are many counts of this clone. The chain links TRBV24-1 to TRBJ1-4, with TRBD1 matching 7 bases. CDR1 KGHDR and CDR2 SFDVKD come from the germline V gene. Trimming took 5 bases from V and 4 from J; bases not matched to a gene: 6. The CDR3 length is 15 residues. The CDR3 loop is CATSARGRGNEKLFF. The CDR3 coding sequence is TGTGCCACCAGTGCCAGGGGGAGGGGTAATGAAAAACTGTTTTTT.

A note on this clone: At one of its ends the junction is not consistent with the germline gene, which may arise from a read error. The J gene is TRBJ2-7, the V gene TRBV9; D may match TRBD1 or TRBD2 (5 bases each). The CDR3 length is 15 residues. Germline CDR1 is SGDLS and CDR2 is YYNGEE. CDR3 residues: CVSSVVLIGGGEQYF. DNA for the CDR3: TGTGTCAGCAGCGTAGTTCTCATTGGGGGTGGCGAGCAGTACTTC.

The table lists this clone with many counts. The genes are TRBV3-1 and TRBJ1-2; D ambiguous. The V gene's germline CDR1 is LGHDT and CDR2 YNNKEL (reference sequence). The CDR3 has 13 residues. V lost 4 bases to trimming and J lost 7 bases, with 13 bases between them. CDR3 in amino acids: CASSPGEEAGYTF. In DNA, the CDR3 is TGTGCCAGCAGCCCCGGGGAAGAGGCTGGCTACACCTTC.

This clone came up many times. The CDR3 here is CASSEKIATQFF. CDR3 bases: TGTGCCAGCAGTGAGAAAATAGCCACGCAGTTCTTC. The chain uses TRBV25-1 and TRBJ2-1; D gene uncertain. The germline V gene encodes CDR1 MGHDK and CDR2 SYGVNS. V lost 3 bases to trimming and J lost 12 bases, with 12 bases between them. This CDR3 contains 12 residues.

In regard to this clone: A single base separates this from a much larger clone, so it may be a read error. This CDR3 is also generated by other DNA sequences in the sample. The chain carries TRBV28 and TRBJ1-2; tentative D call: TRBD1 (6 bases). Germline V gives CDR1 MDHEN, CDR2 SYDVKM. This CDR3 has 14 amino acids. The CDR3 sequence: CASSFRGRGGGYTF. In DNA form, the CDR3 reads TGTGCTAGCAGTTTCCGTGGCAGGGGCGGAGGCTACACATTC.

This chain connects TRBV20-1 to TRBJ2-7; 7 bases fit TRBD2. The V gene's germline CDR1 is DFQATT and CDR2 SNEGSKA (reference sequence). J was trimmed by 3 bases and V by 6 bases; bases with no gene match: 5. CDR3 length equals 12 residues. CDR3 loop: CSARTRRYEQYF. In DNA form, the CDR3 reads TGCAGTGCCCGGACTAGGCGCTACGAGCAGTACTTC.

This clone has ten or more counts. The junction does not match germline at one end; this may be a read error. The chain employs TRBV28 and TRBJ2-3; 10 nucleotides line up with TRBD2. Germline CDR1 and CDR2: MDHEN and SYDVKM. The CDR3 is 16 amino acids. CDR3 bases: TGTGCCAGCAGGTCCGAGACTAGCGGGTATACAGCTACGCAGTATTTT. It yields the protein CASRSETSGYTATQYF.

This clone came up a few times. The V call is TRBV5-4, the J call TRBJ2-5; D is perhaps TRBD1 (5 bases). The V gene lost 3 bases and the J gene lost 4 bases, with 10 bases spanning the gap. This CDR3 is 13 amino acids long. Germline values: CDR1 SGHNT, CDR2 YYREEE (reference sequence). The CDR3 DNA sequence: TGTGCCAGCAGCTCAGGGTTGACAGAGACCCAGTACTTC. Its protein is CASSSGLTETQYF.

Many counts were recorded for this clone. The chain has TRBV25-1 and TRBJ2-1; D is perhaps TRBD2 (5 bases). V lost 3 bases and J 7 bases, leaving 13 bases between the germline ends. This CDR3 has 14 amino acids. The germline CDR1 and CDR2 sequences are MGHDK and SYGVNS. CDR3 DNA sequence: TGTGCCAGCAGTGAGGTGGGAGCAGCAAATGAGCAGTTCTTC. Its translation: CASSEVGAANEQFF.

There are many counts of this clone. V and J are TRBV3-1 and TRBJ2-7; 8 bases map to TRBD1. The CDR3 spans 13 residues. Per the germline V gene, CDR1 is LGHDT and CDR2 is YNNKEL (reference sequence). Trimming cost V 5 bases and J 4 bases; bases outside gene matches: 4. In nucleotides, the CDR3 is TGTGCCAGCAGCTACGACAGGGGTTACGAGCAGTACTTC. Residues: CASSYDRGYEQYF.

There are a few counts of this clone. The rearrangement links TRBV6-4 to TRBJ1-3, with D unresolved. The germline gives CDR1 MRHNA, CDR2 SNTAGT. Trimming left V 3 bases short and J 2 bases short, with 8 bases between. This CDR3 has 14 residues. The CDR3 DNA follows: TGTGCCAGCAGTGAGTGTGGCACTGGAAACACCATATATTTT. Translated: CASSECGTGNTIYF.

V is TRBV6-2 or TRBV6-3 and J is TRBJ2-1, with 8 bases lining up with TRBD2. Losses at the gene ends were 0 bases for V and 4 bases for J; bases not matched to a gene: 8. This CDR3 has 17 residues. Germline lookup yields CDR1 MNHEY and CDR2 SVGEGT. CDR3 loop: CASSYSMAGGPYNEQFF. CDR3 nucleotide sequence: TGTGCCAGCAGTTACTCGATGGCGGGAGGCCCTTACAATGAGCAGTTCTTC.

This clone has a handful of counts. The genes are TRBV6-1 and TRBJ1-2; TRBD1 might be the D (6 bases). V dropped 5 bases and J dropped 4 bases, with 14 bases sitting between them. The CDR3 runs 14 residues. The germline CDR1 and CDR2 sequences are MNHNS and SASEGT. CDR3 loop: CASSSRGLGYGYTF. The CDR3 nucleotides are TGTGCCAGCAGTAGCAGGGGCCTCGGCTATGGCTACACCTTC.

V gene TRBV5-4 combines with J gene TRBJ2-3; 8 nucleotides line up with TRBD1. The J segment lost 4 bases and the V segment lost 0 bases, leaving 7 bases of the junction unmatched. This CDR3 is built from 16 residues. Germline V CDR1 and CDR2: SGHNT, YYREEE (reference sequence). CDR3 DNA sequence: TGTGCCAGCAGCTTGGGGACAGGGCTCTTTCCAGATACGCAGTATTTT. This encodes CASSLGTGLFPDTQYF.

The sample holds many counts of this clone. The CDR3 bases are TGTGCCAGCAGGGAGGTAGTGGGTTCCTACGAGCAGTACTTC. Translation gives CASREVVGSYEQYF. The V gene is TRBV6-2 or TRBV6-3, the J gene TRBJ2-7, with a tentative D call TRBD2 (5 bases). V gave up 6 bases and J gave up 1 base, with 13 bases separating them. This CDR3 is 14 amino acids long. Germline values: CDR1 MNHEY, CDR2 SVGEGT.

The chain recombines TRBV7-9 with TRBJ1-5; 7 bases map to TRBD1. The CDR3 runs to 15 residues. The ends lost 5 bases at V and 0 bases at J; junction bases unmatched: 4. From germline, CDR1 is SEHNR and CDR2 FQNEAQ (reference sequence). CDR3 bases: TGTGCCAGCAGCGGGACAGATTATAGCAATCAGCCCCAGCATTTT. Its translation: CASSGTDYSNQPQHF.

CDR3: CSSPGRGSGSNEKLFF. CDR3 bases: TGCAGTAGCCCGGGACGGGGGAGTGGATCTAATGAAAAACTGTTTTTT. The rearrangement uses TRBV20-1 and TRBJ1-4; possible D gene TRBD1, 5 bases. Trimming pared 8 bases from V and 3 bases from J, leaving 22 bases between. The CDR3 is 16 amino acids. Germline assignment: CDR1 DFQATT and CDR2 SNEGSKA (reference sequence).

At least ten counts were recorded for this clone. The chain links TRBV18 to TRBJ2-3; 7 bases align to TRBD1. V was clipped by 5 bases and J by 0 bases; unmatched bases: 8. The CDR3 is 16 residues long. In germline, CDR1 is KGHSH, CDR2 LQKENI. Here the CDR3 DNA reads TGTGCCAGCTCATTCGTGGGACAGCCTAGCACAGATACGCAGTATTTT. It specifies CASSFVGQPSTDTQYF.

This clone was observed many times. This sequence joins TRBV19 and TRBJ2-1; D is unclear. The CDR3 is 13 residues long. The germline V and J ends were trimmed by 3 bases and 4 bases, with 7 bases remaining between them. Germline V gene data show CDR1 as LNHDA and CDR2 as SQIVND (reference sequence). The CDR3, as DNA: TGTGCCAGTAGTATGACCATATACAATGAGCAGTTCTTC. It translates to CASSMTIYNEQFF.

This clone has at least ten counts. The V call is TRBV20-1, the J call TRBJ1-3; 10 nucleotides align to TRBD1. Trimming at V came to 2 bases and at J to 0 bases, leaving 10 bases not matched to a gene. Germline V gene sequence: CDR1 DFQATT, CDR2 SNEGSKA (reference sequence). The CDR3 totals 18 residues. CDR3 DNA: TGCAGTGCTAGAAGACAGGGGGCCGATGCCTACTCTGGAAACACCATATATTTT. Protein: CSARRQGADAYSGNTIYF.

This clone showed up just a few times. The rearrangement links TRBV2 to TRBJ2-7; 8 bases align to TRBD2. CDR1 is SNHLY, CDR2 FYNNEI, per germline. CDR3 length: 12 residues. Trimming took 4 bases from V and 5 from J; bases not matched to a gene: 1. As DNA, the CDR3 is TGTGCCAGCAGTGGGACTAGCAACGAGCAGTACTTC. The encoded protein is CASSGTSNEQYF.